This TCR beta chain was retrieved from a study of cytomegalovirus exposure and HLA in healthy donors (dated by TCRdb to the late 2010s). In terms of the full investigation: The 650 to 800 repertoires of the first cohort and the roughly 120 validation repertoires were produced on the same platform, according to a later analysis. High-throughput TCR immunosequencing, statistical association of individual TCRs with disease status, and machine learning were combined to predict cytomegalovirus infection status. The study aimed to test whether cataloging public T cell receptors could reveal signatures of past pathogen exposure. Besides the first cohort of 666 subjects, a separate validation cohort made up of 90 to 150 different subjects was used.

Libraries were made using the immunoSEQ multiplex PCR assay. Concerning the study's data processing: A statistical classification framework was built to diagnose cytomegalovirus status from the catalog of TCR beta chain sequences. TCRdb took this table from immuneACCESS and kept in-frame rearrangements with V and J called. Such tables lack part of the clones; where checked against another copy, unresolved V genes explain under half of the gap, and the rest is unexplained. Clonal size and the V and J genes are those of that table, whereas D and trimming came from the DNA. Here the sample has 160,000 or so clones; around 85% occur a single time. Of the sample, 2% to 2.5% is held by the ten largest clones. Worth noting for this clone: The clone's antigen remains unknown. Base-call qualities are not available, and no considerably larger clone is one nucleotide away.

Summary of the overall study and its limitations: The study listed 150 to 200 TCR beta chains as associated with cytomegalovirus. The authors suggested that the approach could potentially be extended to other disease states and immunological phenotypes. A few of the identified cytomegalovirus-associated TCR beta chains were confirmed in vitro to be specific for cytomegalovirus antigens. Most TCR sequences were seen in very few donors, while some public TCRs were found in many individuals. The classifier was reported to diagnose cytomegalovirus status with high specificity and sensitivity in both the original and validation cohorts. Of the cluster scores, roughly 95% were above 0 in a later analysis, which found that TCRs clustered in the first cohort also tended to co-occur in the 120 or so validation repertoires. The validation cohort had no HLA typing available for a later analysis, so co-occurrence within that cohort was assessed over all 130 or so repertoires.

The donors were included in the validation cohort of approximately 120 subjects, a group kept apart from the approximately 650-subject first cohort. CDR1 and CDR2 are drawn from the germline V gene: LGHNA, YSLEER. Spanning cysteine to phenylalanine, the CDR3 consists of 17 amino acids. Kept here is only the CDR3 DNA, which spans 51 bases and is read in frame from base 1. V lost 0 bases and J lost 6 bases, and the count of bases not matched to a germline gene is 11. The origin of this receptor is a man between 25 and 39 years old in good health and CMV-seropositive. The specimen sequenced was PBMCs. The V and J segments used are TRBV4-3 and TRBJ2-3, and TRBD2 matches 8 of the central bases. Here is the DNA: TGCGCCAGCAGCCAAGATCGGGAGGGGATTGTTTGGGATACGCAGTATTTT. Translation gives CASSQDREGIVWDTQYF.